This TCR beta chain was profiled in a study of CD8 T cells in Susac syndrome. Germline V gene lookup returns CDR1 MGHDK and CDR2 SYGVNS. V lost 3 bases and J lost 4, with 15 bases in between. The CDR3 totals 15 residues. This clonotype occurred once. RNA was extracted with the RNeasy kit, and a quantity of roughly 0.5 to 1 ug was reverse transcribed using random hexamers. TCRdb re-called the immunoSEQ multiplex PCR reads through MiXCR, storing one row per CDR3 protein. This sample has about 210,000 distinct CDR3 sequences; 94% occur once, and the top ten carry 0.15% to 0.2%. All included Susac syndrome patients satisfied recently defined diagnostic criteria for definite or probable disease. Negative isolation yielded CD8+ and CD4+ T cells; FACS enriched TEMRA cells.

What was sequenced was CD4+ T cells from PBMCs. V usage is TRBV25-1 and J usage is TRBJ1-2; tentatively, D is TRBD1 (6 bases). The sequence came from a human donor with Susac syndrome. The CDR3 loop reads CASSDSGAFGYGYTF. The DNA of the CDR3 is TGTGCCAGCAGTGACTCAGGGGCTTTCGGCTATGGCTACACCTTC.